This TCR beta chain was observed in a study of OX40 agonist ivuxolimab in advanced cancers. Assay used: immunoSEQ multiplex PCR; TCRdb lists only in-frame clones, some missing. The sample yields tens of thousands of clones, about 90% seen once. This clone showed up just once. The CDR3 covers 16 residues. Germline lookup yields CDR1 MNHEY and CDR2 SMNVEV (reference sequence). The trim removed 5 bases at V and 2 bases at J, leaving 7 bases unmatched. This TCR was recovered from an adult with an advanced solid tumor such as melanoma, head and neck, liver or kidney cancer. Sequenced here: CD4+ or CD8+ T cells sorted from blood, sampled in a trial of the OX40 agonist ivuxolimab. V usage is TRBV27 and J usage is TRBJ1-2; 11 bases fit TRBD1. CDR3 DNA: TGTGCCAGCAGTGCCTACGGACAGGGGGCCAACTATGGCTACACCTTC. This codes for CASSAYGQGANYGYTF.